The next 11 T cell receptor beta chains were all read from a single sample in a study of Graves' ophthalmopathy and Graves' hyperthyroidism. RNA transcripts were the template, and TCR beta CDR3 regions were amplified from them. Second-round multiplex PCR followed a first-round RT-PCR using HTBI primers. TCRdb reprocessed the multiplex PCR reads via MiXCR and lists one record per CDR3 protein. The data contain 300,000 to 350,000 distinct CDR3 sequences, roughly 15% of them singletons. The sequenced sample was peripheral blood. These receptors came from an adult man with Graves' ophthalmopathy.

This clonotype was found many times. V is TRBV20-1 and J is TRBJ2-7; either TRBD1 or TRBD2 may fit D (5 bases each). V lost 6 bases, J lost 1 base, and 16 bases lay in between. Germline CDR1 reads DFQATT; CDR2 reads SNEGSKA (reference sequence). This CDR3 has 14 amino acids. CDR3 in amino acids: CSANRDEISYEQYF. Here the CDR3 DNA reads TGCAGTGCGAACCGGGACGAAATATCCTACGAGCAGTACTTC.

About this clonotype: This sequence may be a read error, since a much larger clone differs from it by one base. The chain has TRBV7-8 and TRBJ1-5; D not certain. Trimming took off 5 bases at V and 3 bases at J, with 14 bases between the two ends. This CDR3 has 15 amino acids. CDR1 is SGHVS, CDR2 FQNEAQ, per germline. The CDR3 here is CASSLNPGSNQPQHF. CDR3 DNA sequence: TGTGCCAGCAGCCTCAACCCGGGGTCCAATCAGCCCCAGCATTTT.

This clonotype was picked up many times. The rearrangement uses TRBV12-3 or TRBV12-4 and TRBJ2-5; no clear D. V was trimmed by 0 bases and J by 2 bases, leaving 4 bases between them. The CDR3 is 13 amino acids. CDR3 sequence reads: CASSLANQETQYF. The CDR3 coding sequence is TGTGCCAGCAGTTTAGCTAATCAAGAGACCCAGTACTTC.

This clonotype was seen repeatedly, ten times or more. The V gene is TRBV12-3 or TRBV12-4, the J gene TRBJ1-6, with D possibly being TRBD1 (5 bases). The CDR3 extends over 14 amino acids. V dropped 3 bases and J dropped 10 bases, with 13 bases sitting between them. This chain's CDR3 is CASSFGQGRSPLHF. CDR3 DNA sequence: TGTGCCAGCAGTTTCGGACAAGGGAGATCACCCCTCCACTTT.

There are many counts of this clonotype. The rearrangement links TRBV5-1 to TRBJ2-5; D might be TRBD2 (5 bases). V lost 0 bases, J lost 2 bases, and 14 bases lay in between. CDR1 and CDR2 (germline): SGHRS, YFSETQ. This CDR3 has 16 amino acids. CDR3 bases: TGCGCCAGCAGCTTGGCTCTTTCTAGGGAGCAAGAGACCCAGTACTTC. Translating gives CASSLALSREQETQYF.

This clonotype was observed at least ten times. The V and J genes are TRBV30 and TRBJ1-2; no clear D. CDR1 is GTSNPN, CDR2 SVGIG, per germline (reference sequence). The CDR3 has 15 residues. Trimming pared 0 bases from V and 0 bases from J, leaving 11 bases between. CDR3 DNA: TGTGCCTGGAGTGTACGTCGGCTATCTAACTATGGCTACACCTTC. The encoded protein is CAWSVRRLSNYGYTF.

This clonotype has a count of ten or more. The rearrangement uses TRBV20-1 and TRBJ2-7, with D possibly matching TRBD2 (5 bases). Deletions cut 3 bases from V and 2 bases from J, with 14 bases between. There are 14 residues in the CDR3. From germline, CDR1 is DFQATT and CDR2 SNEGSKA (reference sequence). The CDR3 loop reads CSASHSGLPYEQYF. The CDR3 DNA follows: TGCAGTGCTAGTCACAGCGGCCTACCCTACGAGCAGTACTTC.

This rearrangement joins TRBV25-1 to TRBJ1-5, with D tentatively TRBD1 (5 bases). V was pared by 11 bases and J by 1 base, with 15 bases between. CDR1 is MGHDK, CDR2 SYGVNS, per germline. The CDR3 sequence is 14 residues long. The CDR3 is CAERRGGSNQPQHF. CDR3 nucleotides: TGTGCCGAGAGGAGGGGTGGGAGCAATCAGCCCCAGCATTTT.

Many counts were recorded for this clonotype. The chain employs TRBV6-5 and TRBJ2-7, with D perhaps matching TRBD1 (8 bases). V was clipped by 5 bases and J by 7 bases, with 21 bases between them. The CDR3 sequence is 15 residues long. Germline CDR1 is MNHEY and CDR2 is SVGAGI. CDR3 protein: CASSNRGGSPGEQYF. DNA of the CDR3: TGTGCCAGCAGTAACAGGGGGGGAAGCCCAGGAGAGCAGTACTTC.

This clonotype was observed many times. The chain employs TRBV12-3 or TRBV12-4 and TRBJ1-6; D is ambiguous. Trimming pared 5 bases from V and 0 bases from J, leaving 14 bases between. The length of the CDR3 is 17 residues. CDR3 sequence reads: CASSPGRASSYNSPLHF. The CDR3 DNA follows: TGTGCCAGCAGTCCCGGACGAGCGAGCTCCTATAATTCACCCCTCCACTTT.

About this clonotype: The DNA is omitted, as the CDR3 cannot be located on it reliably, and the CDR3 follows TCRdb's listing. This CDR3 is CASSESPSRGEQYFGPGPETQYF. The chain links TRBV2 to TRBJ2-5; the D call in the table, TRBD1, was not verified against the DNA. Germline CDR1 and CDR2: SNHLY and FYNNEI. The CDR3 is 23 amino acids in total, end residues counted.